The 26 T cell receptor beta chains given below trace back to one sample, sequenced in a study of blood T cell repertoires in COVID-19. Only in-frame clones appear in the TCRdb table, and some are missing; sequencing was by immunoSEQ multiplex PCR. The sample records approximately 220,000 clones, about 80% being singletons. Sequencing used PBMCs or T cells enriched from blood (not recorded which). The receptor set was obtained from a woman between 45 and 65 years old who had been exposed to COVID-19.

The chain recombines TRBV9 with TRBJ2-1; D perhaps matches TRBD2 (5 bases). The CDR3 extends over 12 amino acids. The V gene lost 0 bases and the J gene lost 9 bases, with 7 bases spanning the gap. Germline V gene data show CDR1 as SGDLS and CDR2 as YYNGEE. CDR3: CASSVAGSEQFF. The CDR3 region has the DNA TGTGCCAGCAGCGTAGCGGGAAGTGAGCAGTTCTTC.

The rearrangement joins TRBV11-2 to TRBJ1-5; 8 nucleotides align to TRBD1. CDR3 length equals 17 residues. With 5 bases clipped from V and 4 bases from J, the junction kept 13 bases outside the gene matches. Germline CDR1 reads SGHAT; CDR2 reads FQNNGV. CDR3 protein: CASSHETRTGSNQPQHF. The CDR3 region has the DNA TGTGCCAGCAGCCACGAAACGAGGACAGGGTCGAATCAGCCCCAGCATTTT.

This chain joins TRBV7-9 and TRBJ1-6; no clear D gene. This CDR3 comprises 15 residues. In germline, CDR1 is SEHNR, CDR2 FQNEAQ (reference sequence). Trimming removed 6 bases at V and 0 bases at J, with 9 bases between. The CDR3 DNA is TGTGCCAGCAGTCGGGAGGGCTCCTATAATTCACCCCTCCACTTT. Translating gives CASSREGSYNSPLHF.

This clone was detected once. V and J are TRBV28 and TRBJ2-7; D is ambiguous. This CDR3 is 15 amino acids long. The V gene's germline CDR1 is MDHEN and CDR2 SYDVKM. V was shortened by 6 bases and J by 3 bases, with 18 bases between the two germline ends. The CDR3 nucleotides read TGTGCCAGCAGCTATCCGGCTAGTAAGAGCTACGAGCAGTACTTC. As protein: CASSYPASKSYEQYF.

The chain couples TRBV7-2 to TRBJ2-3; D gene uncertain. The CDR3 contains 14 residues. Germline CDR1 SGHTA, CDR2 FQGNSA. The germline V and J ends were trimmed by 3 bases and 2 bases, with 9 bases remaining between them. The CDR3 is CASSFESVTDTQYF. The CDR3 DNA is TGTGCCAGCAGCTTCGAGTCGGTCACAGATACGCAGTATTTT.

The V gene is TRBV7-8, the J gene TRBJ1-3; possibly TRBD1 for D (5 bases). In germline, CDR1 is SGHVS, CDR2 FQNEAQ. Trimming pared 1 base from V and 4 bases from J, leaving 14 bases between. The length of the CDR3 is 16 residues. The CDR3 bases are TGTGCCAGCAGCTTAGTAGGGGTCGGGTTGGGAAACACCATATATTTT. It is translated as CASSLVGVGLGNTIYF. Full variable domain (rest looked up from reference TRBV7-8 and TRBJ1-3): GAGVSQSPRYKVAKRGQDVALRCDPISGHVSLFWYQQALGQGPEFLTYFQNEAQLDKSGLPSDRFFAERPEGSVSTLKIQRTQQEDSAVYLCASSLVGVGLGNTIYFGEGSWLTVV.

The V call is TRBV7-9, the J call TRBJ2-7, with 8 nucleotides matching TRBD1. Trimming at V came to 4 bases and at J to 2 bases, leaving 10 bases not matched to a gene. Germline lookup yields CDR1 SEHNR and CDR2 FQNEAQ (reference sequence). The CDR3 covers 16 residues. The CDR3 loop is CASSSTGDQPTYEQYF. The CDR3 DNA reads TGTGCCAGCAGCTCGACAGGGGACCAACCTACCTACGAGCAGTACTTC.

The chain uses TRBV18 and TRBJ1-2, with 7 bases fitting TRBD1. The CDR3 is 15 residues long. From germline, CDR1 is KGHSH and CDR2 LQKENI. J gave up 5 bases and V 3 bases, and 9 bases lay outside the gene matches. CDR3 coding DNA: TGTGCCAGCTCACCCACCCCCGACAGGGAGTATGGCTACACCTTC. Translating it yields CASSPTPDREYGYTF. The entire variable domain, with the rest obtained from reference TRBV18 and TRBJ1-2, is as follows: NAGVMQNPRHLVRRRGQEARLRCSPMKGHSHVYWYRQLPEEGLKFMVYLQKENIIDESGMPKERFSAEFPKEGPSILRIQQVVRGDSAAYFCASSPTPDREYGYTFGSGTRLTVV.

V is TRBV7-2 and J is TRBJ1-6; possible D gene TRBD1, 6 bases. From germline, CDR1 is SGHTA and CDR2 FQGNSA. CDR3 length: 14 amino acids. Trimming stripped 8 bases from V and 6 bases from J, with 14 bases between. Here the CDR3 reads CASASYRVNSPLHF. In DNA form, the CDR3 reads TGTGCCAGCGCCAGCTACAGGGTTAATTCACCCCTCCACTTT.

The chain uses TRBV7-2 and TRBJ2-5; 9 bases fit TRBD2. CDR3 length equals 16 residues. The V segment lost 4 bases and the J segment 4 bases; nucleotides outside the gene matches: 10. Per germline, CDR1 SGHTA and CDR2 FQGNSA. The CDR3 is CASSSGTSWGAETQYF. CDR3 nucleotide sequence: TGTGCCAGCAGCTCCGGGACTAGCTGGGGGGCAGAGACCCAGTACTTC.

This clone turned up a few times. The chain links TRBV20-1 to TRBJ2-7, with TRBD1 as a possible D gene (6 bases). This CDR3 is built from 11 residues. Per the germline V gene, CDR1 is DFQATT and CDR2 is SNEGSKA (reference sequence). The V gene lost 5 bases and the J gene lost 7 bases, with 12 bases spanning the gap. The CDR3 loop is CSALGTLEQYF. CDR3 coding DNA: TGCAGTGCTTTGGGGACACTAGAGCAGTACTTC.

This clone was found a few times. V gene TRBV21-1 combines with J gene TRBJ1-1; the table's TRBD1 call for D was not verified on the DNA. TRBV21-1 represents a pseudogene. This CDR3 has 17 residues. CDR3 coding DNA: TGTGCCAGCAGCAAAGCCTTACTTCAGGGAAGGTACACTGAAGCTTTCTTT. Translation gives CASSKALLQGRYTEAFF.

The chain links TRBV29-1 to TRBJ1-1, with D possibly TRBD1 on 5 matching bases. V dropped 1 base and J dropped 1 base, with 10 bases sitting between them. This CDR3 region has 14 residues. Germline-derived CDR1 and CDR2 are SQVTM and ANQGSEA. In nucleotides, the CDR3 is TGCAGCGTTGAAGGGGGGGATTCGAACACTGAAGCTTTCTTT. It codes for CSVEGGDSNTEAFF.

The gene calls are TRBV11-2 and TRBJ1-5, with a tentative D call TRBD1 (6 bases). The CDR3 length is 15 residues. Trimming took off 1 base at V and 3 bases at J, with 10 bases between the two ends. CDR1 is SGHAT, CDR2 FQNNGV, per germline. CDR3 bases: TGTGCCAGCAGCTTAGTACAGGGCTACAATCAGCCCCAGCATTTT. Its translation: CASSLVQGYNQPQHF.

The V gene is TRBV24-1, the J gene TRBJ1-3, with TRBD1 identical over 7 bases. The trim removed 1 base at V and 1 base at J, leaving 3 bases unmatched. The CDR3 sequence is 16 residues long. Germline V gene sequence: CDR1 KGHDR, CDR2 SFDVKD. The CDR3 nucleotides read TGTGCCACCAGTGATTTAGACAGGGAATCTGGAAACACCATATATTTT. Translation gives CATSDLDRESGNTIYF.

This rearrangement joins TRBV4-3 to TRBJ1-6; D might be TRBD1 (6 bases). The germline gives CDR1 LGHNA, CDR2 YSLEER. V shed 1 base and J shed 8 bases, with 12 bases lying between them. The CDR3 contains 15 residues. CDR3 sequence (DNA): TGCGCCAGCAGCCAAGGGCGGACAGACGATTCACCCCTCCACTTT. This sequence encodes CASSQGRTDDSPLHF.

The chain is built from TRBV27 and TRBJ1-5; 8 positions match TRBD1. CDR3 size: 16 residues. The germline V gene encodes CDR1 MNHEY and CDR2 SMNVEV (reference sequence). V gave up 8 bases and J gave up 5 bases; unmatched junction bases: 14. The CDR3 DNA reads as TGTGCCAGCCGAGGACAGGGAGGTCTTAGGCATCAGCCCCAGCATTTT. This gives the protein CASRGQGGLRHQPQHF.

This clone appeared a few times. The rearrangement links TRBV27 to TRBJ2-2; no clear D gene. The CDR3 totals 13 residues. CDR1 and CDR2 (germline): MNHEY, SMNVEV (reference sequence). V was trimmed by 5 bases and J by 6 bases, leaving 10 bases between them. The CDR3 loop reads CASSALASGELFF. The DNA of the CDR3 is TGTGCCAGCAGTGCATTAGCTTCCGGGGAGCTGTTTTTT.

V gene TRBV10-3 combines with J gene TRBJ2-6, with TRBD1 identical over 8 bases. The V and J ends lost 8 bases and 0 bases, in that order; junction bases with no gene match: 6. The CDR3 length is 16 residues. Germline V gene data show CDR1 as ENHRY and CDR2 as SYGVKD. CDR3: CAIATGAGSGANVLTF. CDR3 in DNA: TGTGCCATCGCGACAGGGGCCGGCTCTGGGGCCAACGTCCTGACTTTC.

V is TRBV30 and J is TRBJ1-6, with D tentatively TRBD1 (6 bases). This CDR3 contains 14 residues. The V end was cut by 7 bases, the J end by 3 bases, with 13 bases between. Germline V CDR1 and CDR2: GTSNPN, SVGIG (reference sequence). The CDR3 loop is CAFSTGNYNSPLHF. The DNA for the CDR3 is TGTGCCTTTTCAACAGGGAACTATAATTCACCCCTCCACTTT.

The chain carries TRBV5-4 and TRBJ1-1, with a possible D match to TRBD1 (5 bases). The CDR3 contains 13 residues. V was pared by 5 bases and J by 3 bases, with 11 bases between. Germline V lookup: CDR1 SGHNT, CDR2 YYREEE (reference sequence). CDR3: CASSFQGDTEAFF. As DNA, the CDR3 is TGTGCCAGCAGTTTCCAGGGTGACACTGAAGCTTTCTTT.

The chain is built from TRBV7-8 and TRBJ1-4; TRBD1 matches 7 bases. The germline gives CDR1 SGHVS, CDR2 FQNEAQ. The CDR3 contains 14 residues. V lost 6 bases to trimming and J lost 10 bases; unmatched junction nucleotides: 11. The CDR3 is CASSWNEGAGKLFF. The CDR3 coding sequence is TGTGCCAGCAGTTGGAATGAGGGGGCTGGAAAACTGTTTTTT.

This clone is a singleton in its sample. V gene TRBV18 combines with J gene TRBJ1-1, with TRBD1 matching 7 bases. V was clipped by 3 bases and J by 4 bases; unmatched bases: 14. The CDR3 loop spans 17 amino acids. Looked up from germline, CDR1 is KGHSH and CDR2 is LQKENI. CDR3 in amino acids: CASSPTGQSTWGTEAFF. In nucleotides, the CDR3 is TGTGCCAGCTCACCGACGGGACAGTCTACATGGGGCACTGAAGCTTTCTTT.

The V gene is TRBV19, the J gene TRBJ2-3; 13 bases are a match to TRBD2. The CDR3 is made up of 15 amino acids. CDR1 is LNHDA, CDR2 SQIVND, per germline (reference sequence). V shed 10 bases and J 5 bases; nucleotides not matched to a gene: 9. For the CDR3, the DNA is TGTGCCACCGCCAAGCGGACTAGCGGGGGAGATACGCAGTATTTT. This gives the protein CATAKRTSGGDTQYF.

The chain couples TRBV30 to TRBJ2-3, with unresolved D. Germline V gene lookup returns CDR1 GTSNPN and CDR2 SVGIG (reference sequence). V dropped 2 bases and J dropped 4 bases, with 7 bases sitting between them. The CDR3 has 12 amino acids. CDR3 nucleotides: TGTGCCTGGAGTTTTACAGCAGATACGCAGTATTTT. As protein: CAWSFTADTQYF.

The rearrangement joins TRBV19 to TRBJ2-3; tentatively, D is TRBD1 (5 bases). Germline V lookup: CDR1 LNHDA, CDR2 SQIVND (reference sequence). Trimming shortened V by 1 base and J by 2 bases, and 7 bases separated the two germline ends. The CDR3 loop spans 14 amino acids. The CDR3 sequence: CASSIVRATDTQYF. Here the CDR3 DNA reads TGTGCCAGTAGTATAGTCAGGGCCACAGATACGCAGTATTTT.